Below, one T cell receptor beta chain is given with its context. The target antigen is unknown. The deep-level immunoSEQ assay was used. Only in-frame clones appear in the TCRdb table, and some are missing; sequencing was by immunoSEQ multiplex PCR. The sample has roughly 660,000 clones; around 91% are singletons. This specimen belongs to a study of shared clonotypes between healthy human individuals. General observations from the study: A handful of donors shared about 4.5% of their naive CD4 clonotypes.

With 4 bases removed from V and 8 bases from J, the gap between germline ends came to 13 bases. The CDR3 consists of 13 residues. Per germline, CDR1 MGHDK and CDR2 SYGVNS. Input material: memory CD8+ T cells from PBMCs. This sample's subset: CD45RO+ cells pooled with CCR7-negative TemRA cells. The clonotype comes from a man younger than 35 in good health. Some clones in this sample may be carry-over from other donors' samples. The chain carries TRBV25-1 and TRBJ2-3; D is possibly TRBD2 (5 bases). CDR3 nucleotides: TGTGCCAGCAGTGGTGAGAGGGTGCCTACGCAGTATTTT. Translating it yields CASSGERVPTQYF.